This T cell receptor beta chain is from a study of response to subunit inactivated influenza vaccine. Study-level points and caveats: The authors suggested that every seasonal influenza vaccination recruits few new T cells.

This clonotype was detected a few times. Its antigen remains unknown. TCRdb processed the RT-PCR reads anew with MiXCR; each CDR3 protein has one entry. The table has about 650,000 distinct CDR3 sequences, less than 20% seen once. The sequence derives from a man aged 50-59 years who received an inactivated influenza vaccine. Sample: PBMCs from blood, taken 12 days after vaccination.

The CDR3, as DNA: TGCGCCAGCAGCCAAAGCCAAGCGAGCGAGCAGTACTTC. Its protein is CASSQSQASEQYF. The chain has TRBV4-3 and TRBJ2-7, with D unresolved. CDR1 is LGHNA and CDR2 is YSLEER in the germline V gene. The CDR3 has 13 residues. Trimming pared 2 bases from V and 6 bases from J, leaving 11 bases between.